One and the same sample provided the 29 T cell receptor beta chains below, sequenced in a study of OX40 agonist ivuxolimab in advanced cancers. Method: immunoSEQ multiplex PCR; TCRdb's copy keeps in-frame clones and lacks some. The profile covers some 65,000 clones, with about 85% appearing a single time and roughly 3.9% taken by the ten largest. Sequences were derived from CD4+ or CD8+ T cells sorted from blood, sampled in a trial of the OX40 agonist ivuxolimab. The receptor set was obtained from an adult with an advanced solid tumor such as melanoma, head and neck, liver or kidney cancer.

V is TRBV7-3 and J is TRBJ2-1; D gene ambiguous. The V end was cut by 1 base, the J end by 4 bases, with 5 bases between. Per germline, CDR1 SGHTA and CDR2 FQGTGA. The CDR3 is 13 amino acids. Here the CDR3 reads CASSLSPYNEQFF. CDR3 nucleotides: TGTGCCAGCAGCTTAAGCCCTTACAATGAGCAGTTCTTC.

The rearrangement links TRBV28 to TRBJ2-7; 9 bases are a match to TRBD1. Germline V lookup: CDR1 MDHEN, CDR2 SYDVKM. V shed 11 bases, J shed 7 bases, and the junction held 15 bases outside the gene matches. The CDR3 covers 14 residues. CDR3 sequence: CASYERDRVGEQYF. For the CDR3, the DNA is TGTGCCTCATATGAAAGGGACAGGGTTGGGGAGCAGTACTTC.

V is TRBV4-3 and J is TRBJ2-2; D not resolved. The germline V and J ends were trimmed by 0 bases and 6 bases, with 20 bases remaining between them. Germline CDR1 is LGHNA and CDR2 is YSLEER. The CDR3 loop spans 18 amino acids. The CDR3 spells CASSQDPPEVVGAGELFF. The CDR3 coding sequence is TGCGCCAGCAGCCAAGACCCCCCCGAGGTGGTGGGCGCCGGGGAGCTGTTTTTT.

The chain uses TRBV6-5 and TRBJ1-5; D call uncertain. The germline CDR1 and CDR2 sequences are MNHEY and SVGAGI. The CDR3 is 13 amino acids. Trimming took 6 bases from V and 5 from J, leaving 11 bases between them. In nucleotides, the CDR3 is TGTGCCAGCAGCCCCGCCTACGATCAGCCCCAGCATTTT. Translation: CASSPAYDQPQHF.

The chain recombines TRBV5-1 with TRBJ1-3; no firm D call. The germline CDR1 and CDR2 sequences are SGHRS and YFSETQ. The V end was cut by 4 bases, the J end by 0 bases, with 8 bases between. The CDR3 covers 14 residues. The CDR3 bases are TGCGCCAGCAGCCCCCCGGGCTCTGGAAACACCATATATTTT. Its translation is CASSPPGSGNTIYF.

CDR3 nucleotide sequence: TGTGCCAGCAGCCCCCTGAGTATGGGGGGAGATGAGCAGTTCTTC. As protein: CASSPLSMGGDEQFF. This sequence joins TRBV9 and TRBJ2-1, with D possibly matching TRBD2 (6 bases). Germline V gene lookup returns CDR1 SGDLS and CDR2 YYNGEE. V was clipped by 4 bases and J by 8 bases, with 19 bases between them. This CDR3 is built from 15 residues.

The J gene is TRBJ2-7, the V gene TRBV7-9, with D perhaps TRBD1 (5 bases). Germline CDR1 and CDR2: SEHNR and FQNEAQ (reference sequence). Trimming pared 5 bases from V and 0 bases from J, leaving 14 bases between. This CDR3 region has 15 residues. The CDR3 nucleotides are TGTGCCAGCAGCGCAGATCCAGGGATCTCCTACGAGCAGTACTTC. Amino acid sequence: CASSADPGISYEQYF.

This chain links TRBV5-6 with TRBJ1-4; 7 nucleotides line up with TRBD1. CDR3 length: 15 residues. V lost 2 bases, J lost 2 bases, and 3 bases stayed unmatched. CDR1 and CDR2 (germline): SGHDT, YYEEEE. The CDR3, as DNA: TGTGCCAGCAGCTTAAGGGGGCGGACTAATGAAAAACTGTTTTTT. Translated: CASSLRGRTNEKLFF.

The chain is built from TRBV11-2 and TRBJ2-1; D gene ambiguous. The germline CDR1 and CDR2 sequences are SGHAT and FQNNGV. CDR3 length equals 18 residues. Trimming shortened V by 0 bases and J by 3 bases, and 18 bases separated the two germline ends. The CDR3 protein is CASSLEVYRAAFYNEQFF. The CDR3 DNA reads as TGTGCCAGCAGCTTAGAGGTCTACCGGGCGGCCTTCTACAATGAGCAGTTCTTC.

V and J are TRBV18 and TRBJ2-7, with unresolved D. CDR1 and CDR2 (germline): KGHSH, LQKENI. This CDR3 is built from 13 residues. Deletions cut 3 bases from V and 3 bases from J, with 9 bases between. The DNA of the CDR3 is TGTGCCAGCTCACCGCTAGGAGACTACGAGCAGTACTTC. It encodes CASSPLGDYEQYF.

V usage is TRBV10-2 and J usage is TRBJ2-7, with TRBD2 matching over 7 bases. Trimming cost V 2 bases and J 6 bases; bases outside gene matches: 7. The germline CDR1 and CDR2 sequences are WSHSY and SAAADI. The CDR3 is 14 amino acids. CDR3 in amino acids: CASSEVAGAGEQYF. CDR3 sequence (DNA): TGCGCCAGCAGTGAGGTAGCGGGCGCCGGCGAGCAGTACTTC.

The chain joins TRBV18 to TRBJ2-1; weak D call: TRBD1 (5 bases). Germline V gives CDR1 KGHSH, CDR2 LQKENI. The CDR3 contains 15 residues. The V and J ends lost 3 bases and 5 bases respectively, with 14 bases between them. CDR3: CASSPLGALHNEQFF. For the CDR3, the DNA is TGTGCCAGCTCACCTTTAGGGGCACTTCACAATGAGCAGTTCTTC.

The gene calls are TRBV7-8 and TRBJ1-5; 8 bases fit TRBD1. Germline V gene data show CDR1 as SGHVS and CDR2 as FQNEAQ. Trimming removed 5 bases from V and 0 bases from J; junction bases left unmatched: 15. This CDR3 contains 19 residues. CDR3 sequence: CASSPIEDRDSTSNQPQHF. CDR3 in DNA: TGTGCCAGCAGCCCGATAGAGGACAGGGACAGCACTAGCAATCAGCCCCAGCATTTT.

This chain uses TRBV7-8 with TRBJ2-3; TRBD2 aligns across 9 bases. Germline CDR1 is SGHVS and CDR2 is FQNEAQ. This CDR3 is 15 amino acids long. The V and J ends lost 2 bases and 1 base, in that order; junction bases with no gene match: 1. Written as DNA, the CDR3 is TGTGCCAGCAGCTTACTAGCGGGGCGCACAGATACGCAGTATTTT. Translation: CASSLLAGRTDTQYF.

The chain recombines TRBV7-8 with TRBJ1-5, with 7 bases aligning to TRBD1. V lost 7 bases and J lost 10; bases outside the gene matches: 16. The CDR3 has 15 residues. Germline lookup yields CDR1 SGHVS and CDR2 FQNEAQ. CDR3 residues: CASTQRGGKGAPQHF. The DNA for the CDR3 is TGTGCCAGCACCCAGCGAGGAGGGAAGGGGGCCCCCCAGCATTTT.

This clone showed up just once. The chain combines TRBV5-3 with TRBJ2-3, with D perhaps TRBD1 (5 bases). TRBV5-3 is placed among ORFs of uncertain function. Trimming cost V 10 bases and J 6 bases, with 24 bases left between them. The CDR3 runs 15 residues. CDR3 sequence: CAWRELGMGRDTQYF. CDR3 sequence (DNA): TGTGCCTGGAGAGAGTTGGGGATGGGGCGGGATACGCAGTATTTT.

This chain connects TRBV6-5 to TRBJ2-3, with D perhaps matching TRBD2 (5 bases). V lost 7 bases to trimming and J lost 5 bases, with 13 bases between them. The germline CDR1 and CDR2 sequences are MNHEY and SVGAGI. The CDR3 extends over 13 amino acids. The CDR3 DNA reads as TGTGCCAGCATAACCGGGAATCAAGATACGCAGTATTTT. Translated, it gives CASITGNQDTQYF.

The chain links TRBV28 to TRBJ2-7; 7 bases agree with TRBD1. The CDR3 has 15 residues. Germline lookup yields CDR1 MDHEN and CDR2 SYDVKM. Trimming took 5 bases from V and 0 from J; bases not matched to a gene: 7. CDR3 DNA: TGTGCCAGCAGTGTTCGGGACAGAAGCTCCTACGAGCAGTACTTC. Amino acid sequence: CASSVRDRSSYEQYF.

The chain recombines TRBV15 with TRBJ2-5; 9 bases are a match to TRBD1. The CDR3 totals 14 residues. CDR1 is LNHNV and CDR2 is YYDKDF in the germline V gene (reference sequence). J was trimmed by 7 bases and V by 5 bases; bases with no gene match: 8. The CDR3: CATSAGTGLGTQYF. CDR3 in DNA: TGTGCCACCAGCGCCGGGACAGGGCTTGGGACCCAGTACTTC.

CDR3 amino acids: CASSQVQGGSGANVLTF. In DNA, the CDR3 is TGCGCCAGCAGCCAAGTCCAGGGGGGGTCTGGGGCCAACGTCCTGACTTTC. The chain combines TRBV4-3 with TRBJ2-6, with D perhaps assigned TRBD1 or TRBD2 (7 bases each). Deletions cut 1 base from V and 1 base from J, with 11 bases between. This CDR3 has 17 residues. CDR1 and CDR2 (germline): LGHNA, YSLEER.

J is TRBJ1-2 and V is TRBV28; maybe TRBD1 (6 bases). The CDR3 sequence is 13 residues long. V lost 6 bases and J 8 bases, leaving 16 bases between the germline ends. Germline V gene sequence: CDR1 MDHEN, CDR2 SYDVKM. The CDR3 here is CASSRGTRRGYTF. In DNA form, the CDR3 reads TGTGCCAGCAGCAGGGGTACTCGGAGGGGCTACACCTTC.

The genes are TRBV11-3 and TRBJ2-3; D gene ambiguous. Germline CDR1 and CDR2: SGHNT and YENEEA. The V end was cut by 2 bases, the J end by 2 bases, with 8 bases between. This CDR3 spans 14 amino acids. For the CDR3, the DNA is TGTGCCAGCAGCTTAAATGGGGACACAGATACGCAGTATTTT. Its protein is CASSLNGDTDTQYF.

This chain uses TRBV28 with TRBJ1-4; no reliable D call. With 6 bases removed from V and 8 bases from J, the gap between germline ends came to 10 bases. This CDR3 comprises 12 residues. Germline V CDR1 and CDR2: MDHEN, SYDVKM. Here the CDR3 reads CASRPGREKLFF. CDR3 sequence (DNA): TGTGCCAGCAGGCCCGGGCGGGAAAAACTGTTTTTT.

The CDR3 is CASKCGDSGSNQPQHF. The CDR3 DNA is TGCGCCAGCAAATGCGGCGATTCAGGGAGCAATCAGCCCCAGCATTTT. The V call is TRBV23-1, the J call TRBJ1-5; possible D gene TRBD1, 5 bases. TRBV23-1 qualifies as an ORF whose function is uncertain. CDR3 length equals 16 residues. Trimming removed 7 bases at V and 1 base at J, with 17 bases between.

This chain links TRBV15 with TRBJ1-5, with 8 bases identical to TRBD1. This CDR3 region has 16 residues. From germline, CDR1 is LNHNV and CDR2 YYDKDF (reference sequence). Trimming removed 6 bases from V and 5 bases from J; junction bases left unmatched: 12. The CDR3 protein is CATRKTFGTGYQPQHF. CDR3 nucleotides: TGTGCCACCAGAAAAACCTTCGGGACAGGATATCAGCCCCAGCATTTT. The full variable domain, rest sourced from reference TRBV15 and TRBJ1-5, is DAMVIQNPRYQVTQFGKPVTLSCSQTLNHNVMYWYQQKSSQAPKLLFHYYDKDFNNEADTPDNFQSRRPNTSFCFLDIRSPGLGDTAMYLCATRKTFGTGYQPQHFGDGTRLSIL.

This clone has only a few counts. The chain links TRBV6-1 to TRBJ1-6; D remains ambiguous. Germline V lookup: CDR1 MNHNS, CDR2 SASEGT. The CDR3 spans 14 residues. V gave up 9 bases and J gave up 11 bases, with 20 bases separating them. The CDR3 DNA sequence: TGTGCCAGTAGTAGCGGGAGGGAGGAGGCACCCCTCCACTTT. This gives the protein CASSSGREEAPLHF.

The V and J genes are TRBV30 and TRBJ2-7; D call uncertain. The CDR3 is 11 amino acids. V lost 1 base and J 5 bases, leaving 6 bases between the germline ends. Germline lookup yields CDR1 GTSNPN and CDR2 SVGIG (reference sequence). The CDR3 DNA sequence: TGTGCCTGGAGTGGGCACGACGAGCAGTACTTC. It is translated as CAWSGHDEQYF.

This clone was observed a few times. The chain links TRBV29-1 to TRBJ2-7; no firm D call. The CDR3 is 12 residues long. From germline, CDR1 is SQVTM and CDR2 ANQGSEA. The ends were cut back, 0 bases at V and 5 bases at J, with 8 bases in the middle. The CDR3 spells CSVEDLGNEQYF. CDR3 in DNA: TGCAGCGTTGAAGATCTGGGGAACGAGCAGTACTTC.

The chain joins TRBV28 to TRBJ2-7, with TRBD1 matching over 7 bases. CDR1 MDHEN and CDR2 SYDVKM come from the germline V gene. There are 18 residues in the CDR3. J gave up 0 bases and V 2 bases, and 13 bases lay outside the gene matches. The CDR3, as DNA: TGTGCCAGCAGTTTACTCCTCGTCTCGGGACAGAGCTCCTACGAGCAGTACTTC. Its translation is CASSLLLVSGQSSYEQYF.